This T cell receptor beta chain was obtained from a study of blood T cells in healthy people across ages. A second PCR, run for about 7 to 11 cycles, used a sample-barcoded 5' primer plus a J-beta primer mix. Using its own MiXCR run on the 5' RACE reads, TCRdb lists one record per CDR3 protein. Of some 1,800,000 distinct CDR3 sequences listed, roughly two fifths are singletons. What was sequenced was blood. This sequence was found in a human donor in good health.

The CDR3 bases are TGCGCCAGCAGCCTCCCTAGGGGCTCCTACAATGAGCAGTACTTC. The encoded protein is CASSLPRGSYNEQYF. This chain uses TRBV4-1 with TRBJ2-1, with D possibly being TRBD1 (5 bases). The DNA end favors TRBJ2-7, so the J call may be wrong. CDR3 length equals 15 residues. Looked up from germline, CDR1 is MGHRA and CDR2 is YSYEKL.